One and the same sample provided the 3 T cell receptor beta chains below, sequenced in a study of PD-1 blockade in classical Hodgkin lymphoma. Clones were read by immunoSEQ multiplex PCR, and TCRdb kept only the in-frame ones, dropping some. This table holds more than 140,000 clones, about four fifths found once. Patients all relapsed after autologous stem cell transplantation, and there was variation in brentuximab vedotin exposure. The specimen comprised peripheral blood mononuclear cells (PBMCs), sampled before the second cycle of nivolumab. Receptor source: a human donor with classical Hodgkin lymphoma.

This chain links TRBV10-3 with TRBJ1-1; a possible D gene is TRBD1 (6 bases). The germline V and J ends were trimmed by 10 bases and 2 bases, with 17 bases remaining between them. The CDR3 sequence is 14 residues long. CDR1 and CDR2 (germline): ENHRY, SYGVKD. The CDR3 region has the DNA TGTGCCACCCAACCGACAGGAGGTAACACTGAAGCTTTCTTT. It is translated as CATQPTGGNTEAFF.

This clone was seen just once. The CDR3 DNA reads TGTGCCAGCAGTTTATCCCCACGGGGAGGGCGAAACTATGGCTACACCTTC. Its protein product is CASSLSPRGGRNYGYTF. The chain joins TRBV27 to TRBJ1-2; D is unresolved. Looked up from germline, CDR1 is MNHEY and CDR2 is SMNVEV (reference sequence). There are 17 residues in the CDR3. Trimming took 0 bases from V and 2 from J, leaving 16 bases between them.

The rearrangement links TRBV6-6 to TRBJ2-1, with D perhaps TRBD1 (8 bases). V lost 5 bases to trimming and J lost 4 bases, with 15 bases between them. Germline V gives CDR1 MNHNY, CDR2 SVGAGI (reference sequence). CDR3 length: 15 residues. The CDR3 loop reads CASSPTGGGYNEQFF. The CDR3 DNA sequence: TGTGCCAGCAGTCCTACAGGGGGAGGGTACAATGAGCAGTTCTTC.